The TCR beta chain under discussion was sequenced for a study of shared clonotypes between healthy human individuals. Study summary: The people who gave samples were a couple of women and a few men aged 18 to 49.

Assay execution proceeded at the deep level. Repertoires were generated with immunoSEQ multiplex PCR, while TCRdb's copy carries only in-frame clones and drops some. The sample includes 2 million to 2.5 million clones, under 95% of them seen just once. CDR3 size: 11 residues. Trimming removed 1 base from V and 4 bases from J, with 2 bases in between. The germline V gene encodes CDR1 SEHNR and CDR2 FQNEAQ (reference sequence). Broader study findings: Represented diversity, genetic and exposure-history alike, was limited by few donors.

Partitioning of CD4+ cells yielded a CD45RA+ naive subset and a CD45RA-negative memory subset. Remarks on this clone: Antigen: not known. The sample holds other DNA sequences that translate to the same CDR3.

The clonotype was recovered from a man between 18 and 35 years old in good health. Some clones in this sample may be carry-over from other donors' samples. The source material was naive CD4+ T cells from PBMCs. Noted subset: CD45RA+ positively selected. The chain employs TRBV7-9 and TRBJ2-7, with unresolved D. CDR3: CASSLVYEQYF. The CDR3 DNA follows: TGTGCCAGCAGCTTAGTATACGAGCAGTACTTC. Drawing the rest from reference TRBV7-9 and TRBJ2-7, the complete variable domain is DTGVSQNPRHKITKRGQNVTFRCDPISEHNRLYWYRQTLGQGPEFLTYFQNEAQLEKSRLLSDRFSAERPKGSFSTLEIQRTEQGDSAMYLCASSLVYEQYFGPGTRLTVT.